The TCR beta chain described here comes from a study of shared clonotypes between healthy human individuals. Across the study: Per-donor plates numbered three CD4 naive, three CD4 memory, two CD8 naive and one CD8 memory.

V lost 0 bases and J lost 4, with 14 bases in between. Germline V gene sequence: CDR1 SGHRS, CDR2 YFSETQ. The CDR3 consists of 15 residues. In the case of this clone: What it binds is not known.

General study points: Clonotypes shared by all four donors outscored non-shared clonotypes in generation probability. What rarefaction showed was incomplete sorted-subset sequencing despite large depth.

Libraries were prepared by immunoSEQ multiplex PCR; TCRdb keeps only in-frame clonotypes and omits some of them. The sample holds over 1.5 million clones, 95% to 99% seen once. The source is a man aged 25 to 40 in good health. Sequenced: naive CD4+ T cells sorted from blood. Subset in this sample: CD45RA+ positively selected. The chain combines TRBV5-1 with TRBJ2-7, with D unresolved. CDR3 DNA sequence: TGCGCCAGCAGCTTGGCGTCAGGTGGATTTTACGAGCAGTACTTC. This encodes CASSLASGGFYEQYF.